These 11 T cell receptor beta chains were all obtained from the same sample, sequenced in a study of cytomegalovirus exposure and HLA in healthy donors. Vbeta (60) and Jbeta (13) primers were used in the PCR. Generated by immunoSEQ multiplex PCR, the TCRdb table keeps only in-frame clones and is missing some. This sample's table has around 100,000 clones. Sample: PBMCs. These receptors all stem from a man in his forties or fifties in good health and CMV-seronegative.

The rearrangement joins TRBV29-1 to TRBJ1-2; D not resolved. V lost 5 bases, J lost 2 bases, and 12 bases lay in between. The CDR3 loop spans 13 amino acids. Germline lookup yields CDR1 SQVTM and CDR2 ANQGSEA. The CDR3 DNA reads TGCAGCGTTATAGCGGAAACAAACTATGGCTACACCTTC. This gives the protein CSVIAETNYGYTF.

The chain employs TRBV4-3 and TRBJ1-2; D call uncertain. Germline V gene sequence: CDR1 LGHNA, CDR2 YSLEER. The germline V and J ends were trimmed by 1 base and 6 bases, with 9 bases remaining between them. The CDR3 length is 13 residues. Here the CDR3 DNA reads TGCGCCAGCAGCCAAGGGGAGTTGGATGGCTACACCTTC. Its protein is CASSQGELDGYTF.

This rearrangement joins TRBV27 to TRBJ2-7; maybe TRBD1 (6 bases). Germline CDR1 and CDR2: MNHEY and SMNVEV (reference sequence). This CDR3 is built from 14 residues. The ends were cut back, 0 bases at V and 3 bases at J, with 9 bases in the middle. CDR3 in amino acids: CASSLSVDSYEQYF. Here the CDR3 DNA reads TGTGCCAGCAGTTTATCGGTGGACAGCTACGAGCAGTACTTC.

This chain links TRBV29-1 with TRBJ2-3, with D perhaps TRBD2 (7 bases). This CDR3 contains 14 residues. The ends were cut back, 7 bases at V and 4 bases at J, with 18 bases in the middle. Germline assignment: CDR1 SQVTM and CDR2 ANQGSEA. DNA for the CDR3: TGCAGCGGCGTAGTGGGGGGGCCTTCAGATACGCAGTATTTT. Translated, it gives CSGVVGGPSDTQYF.

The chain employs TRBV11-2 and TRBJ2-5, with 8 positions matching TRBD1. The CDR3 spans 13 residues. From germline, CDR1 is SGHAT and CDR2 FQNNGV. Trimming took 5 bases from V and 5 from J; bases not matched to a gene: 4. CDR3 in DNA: TGTGCCAGCAGCCGGACAGGGCATGAGACCCAGTACTTC. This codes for CASSRTGHETQYF.

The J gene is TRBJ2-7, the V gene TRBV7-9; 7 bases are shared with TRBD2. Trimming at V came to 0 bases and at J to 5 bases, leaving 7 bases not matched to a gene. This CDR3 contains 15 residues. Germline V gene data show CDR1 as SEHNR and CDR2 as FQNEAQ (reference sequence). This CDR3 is CASSLAGGVMNEQYF. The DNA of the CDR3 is TGTGCCAGCAGCTTAGCGGGGGGGGTGATGAACGAGCAGTACTTC.

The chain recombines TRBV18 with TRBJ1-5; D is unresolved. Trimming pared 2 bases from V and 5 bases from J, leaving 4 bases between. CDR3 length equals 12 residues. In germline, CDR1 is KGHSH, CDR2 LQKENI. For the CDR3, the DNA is TGTGCCAGCTCACCAGGAGATCAGCCCCAGCATTTT. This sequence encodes CASSPGDQPQHF.

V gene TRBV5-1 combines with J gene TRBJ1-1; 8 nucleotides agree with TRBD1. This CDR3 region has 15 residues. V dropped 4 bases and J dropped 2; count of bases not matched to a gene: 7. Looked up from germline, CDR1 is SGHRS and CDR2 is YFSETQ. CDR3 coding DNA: TGCGCCAGCAGCAGAGGACAGGGTTTAAACACTGAAGCTTTCTTT. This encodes CASSRGQGLNTEAFF.

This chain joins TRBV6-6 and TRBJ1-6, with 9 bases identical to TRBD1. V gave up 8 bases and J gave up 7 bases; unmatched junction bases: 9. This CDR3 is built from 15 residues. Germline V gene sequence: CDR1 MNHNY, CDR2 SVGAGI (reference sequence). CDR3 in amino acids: CASLVSDRGNSPLHF. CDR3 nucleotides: TGTGCCAGCCTGGTATCAGACAGGGGGAATTCACCCCTCCACTTT.

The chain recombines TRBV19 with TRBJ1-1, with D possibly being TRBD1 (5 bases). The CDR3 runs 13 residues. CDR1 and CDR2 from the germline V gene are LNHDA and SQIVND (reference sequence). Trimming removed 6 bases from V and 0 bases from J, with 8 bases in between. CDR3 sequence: CASSPRVNTEAFF. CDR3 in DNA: TGTGCCAGTAGCCCCAGGGTGAACACTGAAGCTTTCTTT.

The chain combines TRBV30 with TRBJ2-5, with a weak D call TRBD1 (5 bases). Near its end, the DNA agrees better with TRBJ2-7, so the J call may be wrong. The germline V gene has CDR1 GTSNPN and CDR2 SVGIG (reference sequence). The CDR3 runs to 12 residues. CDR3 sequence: CAWKGAFYEQYF. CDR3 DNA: TGTGCCTGGAAAGGGGCTTTCTACGAGCAGTACTTC.